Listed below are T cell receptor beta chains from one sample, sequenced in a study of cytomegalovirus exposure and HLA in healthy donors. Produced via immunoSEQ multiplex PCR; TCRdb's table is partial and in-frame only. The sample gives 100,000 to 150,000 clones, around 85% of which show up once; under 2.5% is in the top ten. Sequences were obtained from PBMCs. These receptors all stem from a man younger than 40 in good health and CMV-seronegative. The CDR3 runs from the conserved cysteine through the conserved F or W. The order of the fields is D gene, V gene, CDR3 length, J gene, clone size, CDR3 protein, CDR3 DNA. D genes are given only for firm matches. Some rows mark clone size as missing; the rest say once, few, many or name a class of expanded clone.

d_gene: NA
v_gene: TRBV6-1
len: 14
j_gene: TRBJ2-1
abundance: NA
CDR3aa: CASNLMGGYNEQFF
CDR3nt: TGTGCCAGCAACCTAATGGGGGGTTACAATGAGCAGTTCTTC

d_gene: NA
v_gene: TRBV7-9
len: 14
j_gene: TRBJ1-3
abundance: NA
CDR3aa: CASSEGISGNTIYF
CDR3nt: TGTGCCAGCAGCGAGGGAATCTCTGGAAACACCATATATTTT

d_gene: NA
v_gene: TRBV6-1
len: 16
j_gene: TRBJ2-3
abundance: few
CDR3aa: CASSELGGLGTDTQYF
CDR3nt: TGTGCCAGCAGTGAACTGGGGGGACTTGGCACAGATACGCAGTATTTT

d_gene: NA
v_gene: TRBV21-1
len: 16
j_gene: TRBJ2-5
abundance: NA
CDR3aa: CASSKWQGAPQETQYF
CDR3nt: TGTGCCAGCAGCAAATGGCAGGGGGCTCCTCAAGAGACCCAGTACTTC

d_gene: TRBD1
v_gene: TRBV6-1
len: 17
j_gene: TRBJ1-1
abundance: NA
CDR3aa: CASSDRDRGVPNTEAFF
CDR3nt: TGTGCCAGCAGTGACCGGGACAGGGGAGTCCCGAACACTGAAGCTTTCTTT

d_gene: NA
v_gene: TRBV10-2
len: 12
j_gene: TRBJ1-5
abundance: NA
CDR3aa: CACRTGNQPQHF
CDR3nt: TGCGCCTGTCGGACTGGAAATCAGCCCCAGCATTTT

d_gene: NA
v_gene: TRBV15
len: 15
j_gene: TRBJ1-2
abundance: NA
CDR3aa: CATSGRGGGHYGYTF
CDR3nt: TGTGCCACCAGCGGGAGGGGCGGGGGCCACTATGGCTACACCTTC

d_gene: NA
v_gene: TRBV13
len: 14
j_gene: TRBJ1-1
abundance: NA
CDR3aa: CASSLTGMNTEAFF
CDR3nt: TGTGCCAGCAGCCTCACAGGTATGAACACTGAAGCTTTCTTT

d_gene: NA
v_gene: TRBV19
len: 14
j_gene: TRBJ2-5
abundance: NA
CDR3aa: CASSMGGSQETQYF
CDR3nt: TGTGCCAGTAGTATGGGCGGGTCCCAAGAGACCCAGTACTTC

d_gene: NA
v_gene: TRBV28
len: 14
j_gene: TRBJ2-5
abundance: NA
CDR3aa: CASTPPGTWETQYF
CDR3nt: TGTGCCAGCACCCCGCCCGGGACTTGGGAGACCCAGTACTTC

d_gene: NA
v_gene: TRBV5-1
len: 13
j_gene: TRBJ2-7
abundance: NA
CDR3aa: CASSLTGWDEQYF
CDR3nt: TGCGCCAGCAGCTTAACAGGGTGGGACGAGCAGTACTTC

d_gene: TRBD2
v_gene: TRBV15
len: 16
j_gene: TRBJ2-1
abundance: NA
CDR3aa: CATSRSPTSGNDEQFF
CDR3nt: TGTGCCACCAGCAGATCACCGACTAGCGGGAACGATGAGCAGTTCTTC

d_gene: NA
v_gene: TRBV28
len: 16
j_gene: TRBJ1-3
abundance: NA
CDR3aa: CASSLVTIVSGNTIYF
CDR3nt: TGTGCCAGCAGTTTGGTGACAATCGTCTCTGGAAACACCATATATTTT

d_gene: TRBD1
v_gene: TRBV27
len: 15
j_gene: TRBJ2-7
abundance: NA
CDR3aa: CASSPRTGGFYEQYF
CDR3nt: TGTGCCAGCAGTCCCCGGACAGGGGGCTTTTACGAGCAGTACTTC

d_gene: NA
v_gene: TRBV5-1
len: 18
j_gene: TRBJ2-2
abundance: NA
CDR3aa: CASSPTATAYANTGELFF
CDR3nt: TGCGCCAGCAGCCCTACGGCGACAGCCTACGCGAACACCGGGGAGCTGTTTTTT

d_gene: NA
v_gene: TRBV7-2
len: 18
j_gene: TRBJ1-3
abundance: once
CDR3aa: CASSSSKGGAGPGNTIYF
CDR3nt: TGTGCCAGCAGCTCGTCAAAAGGGGGGGCGGGGCCGGGAAACACCATATATTTT

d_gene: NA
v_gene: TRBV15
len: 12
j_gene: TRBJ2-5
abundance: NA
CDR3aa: CATSPGYQTQYF
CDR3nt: TGTGCCACCAGCCCGGGGTACCAGACCCAGTACTTC

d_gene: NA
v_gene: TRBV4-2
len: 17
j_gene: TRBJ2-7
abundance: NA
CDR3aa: CASSQDRGGGDPYEQYF
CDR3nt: TGTGCCAGCAGCCAAGACCGGGGCGGGGGCGACCCCTACGAGCAGTACTTC

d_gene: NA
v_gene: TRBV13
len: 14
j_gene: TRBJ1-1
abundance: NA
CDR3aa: CASSSGRGLTEAFF
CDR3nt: TGTGCCAGCAGCTCCGGGCGGGGTTTGACTGAAGCTTTCTTT

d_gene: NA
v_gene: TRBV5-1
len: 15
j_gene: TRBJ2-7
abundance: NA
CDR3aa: CASSLAVGSSYEQYF
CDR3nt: TGCGCCAGCAGCTTGGCCGTTGGCAGCTCCTACGAGCAGTACTTC

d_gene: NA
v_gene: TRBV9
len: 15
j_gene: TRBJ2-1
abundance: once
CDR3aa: CASSVGRGRNNEQFF
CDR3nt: TGTGCCAGCAGCGTAGGAAGGGGCAGGAACAATGAGCAGTTCTTC

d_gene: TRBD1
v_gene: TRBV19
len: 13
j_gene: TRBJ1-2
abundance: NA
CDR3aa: CASSPTGNYGYTF
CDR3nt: TGTGCCAGTAGCCCGACAGGGAACTATGGCTACACCTTC

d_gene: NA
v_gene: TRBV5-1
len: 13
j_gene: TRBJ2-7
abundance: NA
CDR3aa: CASSDLTGYEQYF
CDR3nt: TGCGCCAGCAGTGACTTAACTGGCTACGAGCAGTACTTC

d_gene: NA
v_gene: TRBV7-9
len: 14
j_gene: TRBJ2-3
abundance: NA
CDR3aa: CASSFLVGTDTQYF
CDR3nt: TGTGCCAGCAGCTTTTTGGTAGGCACAGATACGCAGTATTTT

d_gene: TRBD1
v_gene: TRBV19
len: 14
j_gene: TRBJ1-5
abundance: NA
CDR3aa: CASSIRQGGQPQHF
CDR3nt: TGTGCCAGTAGTATCCGACAGGGGGGTCAGCCCCAGCATTTT

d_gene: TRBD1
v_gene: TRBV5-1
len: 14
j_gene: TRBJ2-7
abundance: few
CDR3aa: CASSPGTGPYEQYF
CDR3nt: TGCGCCAGCAGCCCCGGGACAGGGCCATACGAGCAGTACTTC

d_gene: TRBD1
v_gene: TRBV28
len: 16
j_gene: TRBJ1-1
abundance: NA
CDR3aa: CASSLSWDRMNTEAFF
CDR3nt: TGTGCCAGCAGTTTATCTTGGGACAGAATGAACACTGAAGCTTTCTTT

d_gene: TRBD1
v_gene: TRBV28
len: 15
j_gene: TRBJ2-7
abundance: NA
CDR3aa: CASSSPTGAIYEQYF
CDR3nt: TGTGCCAGCAGTTCCCCGACAGGGGCTATCTACGAGCAGTACTTC

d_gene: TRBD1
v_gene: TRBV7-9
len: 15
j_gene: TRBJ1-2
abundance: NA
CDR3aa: CASSFAGGDRYGYTF
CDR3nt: TGTGCCAGCAGCTTCGCAGGGGGCGATAGGTATGGCTACACCTTC

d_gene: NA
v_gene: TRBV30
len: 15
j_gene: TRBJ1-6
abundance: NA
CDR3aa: CAWSVLAGGDSPLHF
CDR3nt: TGTGCCTGGAGTGTACTAGCGGGGGGCGATTCACCCCTCCACTTT

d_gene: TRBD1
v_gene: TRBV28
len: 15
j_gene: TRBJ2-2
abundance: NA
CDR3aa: CASSRSDRVTGELFF
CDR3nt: TGTGCCAGCAGCCGGTCAGACAGGGTGACCGGGGAGCTGTTTTTT

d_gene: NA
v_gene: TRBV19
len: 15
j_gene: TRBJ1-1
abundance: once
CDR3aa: CASSTGTPNPSGAFF
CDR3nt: TGTGCCAGTAGTACCGGGACACCAAATCCTTCGGGGGCTTTCTTT

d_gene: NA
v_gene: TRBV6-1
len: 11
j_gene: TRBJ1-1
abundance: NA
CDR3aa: CASSIFLEAFF
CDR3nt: TGTGCCAGCAGTATTTTCCTTGAAGCTTTCTTT

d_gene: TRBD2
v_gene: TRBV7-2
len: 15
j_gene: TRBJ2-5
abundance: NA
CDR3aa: CASSSEAGFLQTQYF
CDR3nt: TGTGCCAGCAGCTCTGAAGCGGGGTTCCTGCAGACCCAGTACTTC

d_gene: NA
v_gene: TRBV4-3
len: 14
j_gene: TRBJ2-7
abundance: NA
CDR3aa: CASSQAGRGYEQYF
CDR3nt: TGCGCCAGCAGCCAAGCGGGCCGAGGGTACGAGCAGTACTTC

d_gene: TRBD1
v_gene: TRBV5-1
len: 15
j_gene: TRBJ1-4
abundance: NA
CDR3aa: CASNTGQGAYEKLFF
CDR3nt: TGCGCCAGCAACACGGGGCAGGGGGCATATGAAAAACTGTTTTTT

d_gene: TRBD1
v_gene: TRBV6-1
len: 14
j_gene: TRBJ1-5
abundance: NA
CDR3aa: CASSAAQGDQPQHF
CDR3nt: TGTGCCAGCAGTGCGGCACAGGGGGATCAGCCCCAGCATTTT

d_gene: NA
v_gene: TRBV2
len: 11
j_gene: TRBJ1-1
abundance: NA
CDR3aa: CASSQDSEAFF
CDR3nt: TGTGCCAGCAGTCAGGACAGTGAAGCTTTCTTT

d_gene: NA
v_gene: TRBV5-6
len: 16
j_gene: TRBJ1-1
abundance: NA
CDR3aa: CASSLVYRVEGTEAFF
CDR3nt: TGTGCCAGCAGCTTGGTTTATCGGGTGGAGGGGACTGAAGCTTTCTTT

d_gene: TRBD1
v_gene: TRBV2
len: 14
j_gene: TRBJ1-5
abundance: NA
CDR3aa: CASSGGTGSQPQHF
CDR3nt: TGTGCCAGCAGTGGGGGGACAGGGAGTCAGCCCCAGCATTTT

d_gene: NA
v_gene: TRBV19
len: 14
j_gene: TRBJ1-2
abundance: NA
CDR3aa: CASSILYSHYGYTF
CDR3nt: TGTGCCAGTAGTATTTTATACAGCCACTATGGCTACACCTTC